This T cell receptor (beta chain) was profiled in a study of neoadjuvant nivolumab and ipilimumab in lung cancer. Study-wide results and limits: Only two of four nivolumab-treated tumors gained richness and clonality by surgery.

This clone was picked up one time. Its antigen is not known. Here immunoSEQ multiplex PCR was the method, and the copy in TCRdb shows in-frame clones only, minus some. Found here are 40,000 to 60,000 clones, roughly 90% of them singletons; the top ten hold more than 3%. The sample here was blood, taken before neoadjuvant nivolumab, alone or with ipilimumab. The source is an adult with non-small cell lung cancer. Some clones in this sample may be carry-over from other donors' samples.

This chain's CDR3 is CAWSVSLTGELFF. The CDR3 nucleotides read TGTGCCTGGAGTGTATCCCTGACCGGGGAGCTGTTTTTT. This sequence joins TRBV30 and TRBJ2-2, with no clear D. The germline V gene has CDR1 GTSNPN and CDR2 SVGIG (reference sequence). The CDR3 sequence is 13 residues long. With 0 bases removed from V and 5 bases from J, the gap between germline ends came to 7 bases.